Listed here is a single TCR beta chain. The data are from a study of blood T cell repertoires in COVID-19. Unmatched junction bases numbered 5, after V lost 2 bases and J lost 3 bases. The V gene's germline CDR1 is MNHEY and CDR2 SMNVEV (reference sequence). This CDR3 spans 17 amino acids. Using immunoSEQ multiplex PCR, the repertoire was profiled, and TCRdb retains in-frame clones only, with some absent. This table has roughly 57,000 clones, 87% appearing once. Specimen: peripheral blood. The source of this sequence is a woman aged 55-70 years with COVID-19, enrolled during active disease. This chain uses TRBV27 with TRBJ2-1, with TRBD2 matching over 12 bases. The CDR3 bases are TGTGCCAGCAGTTTAGATACTAGCGGGAGGCTCTACAATGAGCAGTTCTTC. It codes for CASSLDTSGRLYNEQFF.